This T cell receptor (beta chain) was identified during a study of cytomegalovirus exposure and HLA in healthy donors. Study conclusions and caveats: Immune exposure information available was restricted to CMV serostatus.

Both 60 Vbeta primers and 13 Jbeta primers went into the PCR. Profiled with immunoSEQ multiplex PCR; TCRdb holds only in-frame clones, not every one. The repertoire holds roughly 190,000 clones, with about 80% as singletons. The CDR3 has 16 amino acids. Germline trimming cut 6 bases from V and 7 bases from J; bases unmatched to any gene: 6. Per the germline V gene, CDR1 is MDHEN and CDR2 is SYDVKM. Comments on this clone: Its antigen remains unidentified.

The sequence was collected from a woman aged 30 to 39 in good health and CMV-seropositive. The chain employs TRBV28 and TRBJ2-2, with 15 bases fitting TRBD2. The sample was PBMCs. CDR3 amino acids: CASRKPGLAGGGELFF. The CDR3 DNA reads TGTGCCAGCAGGAAGCCGGGACTAGCGGGGGGCGGGGAGCTGTTTTTT.